This passage covers 20 T cell receptor beta chains from one sample sequenced in a study of blood T cell repertoires in COVID-19. Assay used: immunoSEQ multiplex PCR; TCRdb lists only in-frame clones, some missing. This table holds around 210,000 clones, approximately 82% found once. Input material: peripheral blood. The receptors come from a human donor in a cohort sampled during active COVID-19.

In this sample, this clone turned up once. This chain links TRBV9 with TRBJ2-1; the match to TRBD2 covers 10 bases. Germline V gene lookup returns CDR1 SGDLS and CDR2 YYNGEE. V gave up 2 bases and J gave up 7 bases; unmatched junction bases: 3. CDR3 length: 14 residues. The CDR3 bases are TGTGCCAGCAGCGTGGTACTAGCGGGGAATGAGCAGTTCTTC. It translates to CASSVVLAGNEQFF.

This clone was detected a few times. The chain recombines TRBV18 with TRBJ2-1, with 9 bases fitting TRBD2. This CDR3 spans 17 amino acids. Germline V gene lookup returns CDR1 KGHSH and CDR2 LQKENI. Losses at the gene ends were 2 bases for V and 0 bases for J; bases not matched to a gene: 5. The CDR3 DNA is TGTGCCAGCTCACCAACGACTAGCGGAAGCTCCTACAATGAGCAGTTCTTC. Its protein is CASSPTTSGSSYNEQFF.

This clone came up a few times. The genes are TRBV12-3 or TRBV12-4 and TRBJ1-4; 9 positions agree with TRBD1. This CDR3 region has 12 residues. V lost 2 bases to trimming and J lost 12 bases; unmatched junction nucleotides: 1. In nucleotides, the CDR3 is TGTGCCAGCAGTTTACGGGACAGGGAACTGTTTTTT. Protein product: CASSLRDRELFF.

V and J are TRBV7-2 and TRBJ2-5, with D unresolved. V was shortened by 1 base and J by 3 bases, with 6 bases between the two germline ends. CDR1 SGHTA and CDR2 FQGNSA come from the germline V gene. CDR3 length: 13 residues. CDR3 DNA sequence: TGTGCCAGCAGCTTAGGCAGGAAAGAGACCCAGTACTTC. Protein product: CASSLGRKETQYF.

This chain uses TRBV5-1 with TRBJ2-1; 7 bases line up with TRBD2. The CDR3 spans 14 residues. V trimming: 4 bases; J trimming: 5 bases; junction bases outside the gene matches: 6. Germline loops: CDR1 SGHRS, CDR2 YFSETQ. CDR3 sequence (DNA): TGCGCCAGCAGCCTACGGACTAGTGACAATGAGCAGTTCTTC. It translates to CASSLRTSDNEQFF.

The chain is built from TRBV13 and TRBJ1-1, with D possibly being TRBD1 (6 bases). CDR3 length: 15 residues. The V end was cut by 8 bases, the J end by 1 base, with 17 bases between. Germline values: CDR1 PRHDT, CDR2 FYEKMQ (reference sequence). For the CDR3, the DNA is TGTGCCAGCTTCCCGAGGCAGGGGAGGAACACTGAAGCTTTCTTT. Translating it yields CASFPRQGRNTEAFF.

The CDR3 protein is CASSAVRTDRSYNEQFF. DNA for the CDR3: TGTGCCAGCAGTGCTGTCAGGACTGACCGATCCTACAATGAGCAGTTCTTC. V is TRBV27 and J is TRBJ2-1; TRBD2 might be the D (5 bases). Per germline, CDR1 MNHEY and CDR2 SMNVEV (reference sequence). V was pared by 5 bases and J by 1 base, with 18 bases between. The CDR3 is 17 amino acids.

The chain is built from TRBV6-5 and TRBJ2-1; a possible D gene is TRBD2 (6 bases). CDR1 MNHEY and CDR2 SVGAGI come from the germline V gene. V lost 5 bases and J lost 4, with 15 bases in between. This CDR3 spans 15 amino acids. DNA of the CDR3: TGTGCCAGCAGTCCACGCAGACTAGAATACAATGAGCAGTTCTTC. Amino acids: CASSPRRLEYNEQFF.

The CDR3 loop reads CASSLTIQVPQFF. The CDR3 bases are TGCGCCAGCAGCTTGACTATTCAAGTCCCCCAGTTCTTC. J is TRBJ2-1 and V is TRBV5-1; D not resolved. This CDR3 is built from 13 residues. Germline lookup yields CDR1 SGHRS and CDR2 YFSETQ. V was pared by 1 base and J by 13 bases, with 15 bases between.

V and J are TRBV3-1 (or the pseudogene TRBV3-2) and TRBJ2-1; 12 nucleotides match TRBD2. Germline V gene lookup returns CDR1 LGHDT and CDR2 YNNKEL (reference sequence). CDR3 length: 18 amino acids. Losses at the gene ends were 0 bases for V and 2 bases for J; bases not matched to a gene: 5. In DNA form, the CDR3 reads TGTGCCAGCAGCCAAGAGGGGTGGACTAGCGGGGCCTACAATGAGCAGTTCTTC. It yields the protein CASSQEGWTSGAYNEQFF.

This chain links TRBV10-2 with TRBJ2-1; 7 bases align to TRBD2. Trimming took 6 bases from V and 0 from J; bases not matched to a gene: 5. The germline gives CDR1 WSHSY, CDR2 SAAADI. CDR3 length equals 15 residues. The CDR3 spells CASRGDYSSYNEQFF. CDR3 nucleotide sequence: TGCGCCAGCAGGGGGGACTATAGCTCCTACAATGAGCAGTTCTTC.

The gene calls are TRBV28 and TRBJ2-1; TRBD2 agrees at 8 bases. This CDR3 comprises 19 residues. Germline CDR1 is MDHEN and CDR2 is SYDVKM. The ends lost 5 bases at V and 0 bases at J; junction bases unmatched: 15. This CDR3 reads CASSGGQLAGGLSYNEQFF. The CDR3 bases are TGTGCCAGCAGTGGCGGACAGCTTGCGGGAGGCCTCTCCTACAATGAGCAGTTCTTC.

This chain links TRBV10-1 with TRBJ2-2; possibly TRBD2 for D (6 bases). Germline V gives CDR1 WNHNN, CDR2 SYGVQD (reference sequence). Trimming left V 6 bases short and J 1 base short, with 9 bases between. CDR3 length: 14 amino acids. CDR3 amino acids: CASSRDLNTGELFF. Written as DNA, the CDR3 is TGCGCCAGCAGCCGGGACTTGAACACCGGGGAGCTGTTTTTT.

The V call is TRBV6-6, the J call TRBJ1-1; TRBD1 is a possible D gene (5 bases). V was pared by 0 bases and J by 5 bases, with 7 bases between. Germline V gene sequence: CDR1 MNHNY, CDR2 SVGAGI (reference sequence). CDR3 size: 13 residues. The DNA of the CDR3 is TGTGCCAGCAGTTACTCCACAGGTACTGAAGCTTTCTTT. This codes for CASSYSTGTEAFF.

The J gene is TRBJ2-1, the V gene TRBV5-4; TRBD1 is a possible D gene (6 bases). V lost 4 bases and J 10 bases, leaving 12 bases between the germline ends. Germline loops: CDR1 SGHNT, CDR2 YYREEE (reference sequence). This CDR3 is built from 12 residues. The CDR3 loop is CASSPDRYEQFF. The CDR3, as DNA: TGTGCCAGCAGCCCAGACAGGTACGAGCAGTTCTTC.

The genes are TRBV5-1 and TRBJ2-3; TRBD2 aligns across 8 bases. The germline V gene encodes CDR1 SGHRS and CDR2 YFSETQ. V was pared by 0 bases and J by 1 base, with 7 bases of the junction left unmatched. This CDR3 spans 17 amino acids. The DNA for the CDR3 is TGCGCCAGCAGCTTGGCGGGAGGGGCGGGAGGCACAGATACGCAGTATTTT. The encoded protein is CASSLAGGAGGTDTQYF.

This clone has a handful of counts. This rearrangement joins TRBV20-1 to TRBJ2-2; no clear D gene. The CDR3 is made up of 15 amino acids. The V end was cut by 3 bases, the J end by 3 bases, with 14 bases between. The germline CDR1 and CDR2 sequences are DFQATT and SNEGSKA (reference sequence). This CDR3 reads CSASSWHRDTGELFF. DNA for the CDR3: TGCAGTGCTAGTTCATGGCATCGGGACACCGGGGAGCTGTTTTTT.

V and J are TRBV5-1 and TRBJ2-3; D not certain. This CDR3 has 15 amino acids. V gave up 0 bases and J gave up 4 bases, with 12 bases separating them. Looked up from germline, CDR1 is SGHRS and CDR2 is YFSETQ. The DNA for the CDR3 is TGCGCCAGCAGCTTGGAGGCGGTGAGCGCAGATACGCAGTATTTT. Its protein is CASSLEAVSADTQYF. The variable domain in full, completed from reference TRBV5-1 and TRBJ2-3, reads KAGVTQTPRYLIKTRGQQVTLSCSPISGHRSVSWYQQTPGQGLQFLFEYFSETQRNKGNFPGRFSGRQFSNSRSEMNVSTLELGDSALYLCASSLEAVSADTQYFGPGTRLTVL.

This clone was counted a few times. This chain links TRBV6-4 with TRBJ2-2; D ambiguous. The CDR3 loop spans 14 amino acids. Trimming removed 4 bases at V and 2 bases at J, with 8 bases between. CDR1 is MRHNA and CDR2 is SNTAGT in the germline V gene. DNA for the CDR3: TGTGCCAGCAGTGCATCAGATAACACCGGGGAGCTGTTTTTT. Translation gives CASSASDNTGELFF.

V usage is TRBV2 and J usage is TRBJ1-4, with 7 bases lining up with TRBD1. The V gene's germline CDR1 is SNHLY and CDR2 FYNNEI. After removal of 8 bases from V and 2 bases from J, the junction contained 8 bases not matched to a gene. The CDR3 loop spans 15 amino acids. The CDR3 sequence is CASADRDATNEKLFF. In nucleotides, the CDR3 is TGTGCCAGCGCTGACAGGGATGCGACTAATGAAAAACTGTTTTTT. The complete variable domain, with remaining parts taken from reference TRBV2 and TRBJ1-4, reads EPEVTQTPSHQVTQMGQEVILRCVPISNHLYFYWYRQILGQKVEFLVSFYNNEISEKSEIFDDQFSVERPDGSNFTLKIRSTKLEDSAMYFCASADRDATNEKLFFGSGTQLSVL.